These 14 T cell receptor beta chains came from one sample sequenced in a study of shared clonotypes between healthy human individuals. Cells designated naive CD8 were CD45RO-negative and were positively selected for CCR7, with terminally differentiated effector memory CD45RA+ cells excluded. The method was immunoSEQ multiplex PCR; TCRdb's version includes in-frame clones alone and lacks a portion of them. The sample holds around 1,900,000 clones, 90% to 95% seen once. Specimen: naive CD8+ T cells from PBMCs. The receptors stem from a young man in good health. Some clones in this sample may be carry-over from other donors' samples.

The V gene is TRBV19, the J gene TRBJ1-2; D is ambiguous. The CDR3 length is 16 residues. V lost 1 base and J lost 5, with 17 bases in between. Germline CDR1 and CDR2: LNHDA and SQIVND (reference sequence). The CDR3 loop reads CASSIVSDPPRYGYTF. Written as DNA, the CDR3 is TGTGCCAGTAGTATAGTTTCAGATCCGCCGCGGTATGGCTACACCTTC.

The CDR3 spells CASSLLVGNEQFF. CDR3 bases: TGTGCCAGCAGCTTGCTCGTTGGCAATGAGCAGTTCTTC. The chain uses TRBV5-6 and TRBJ2-1, with D uncertain. Trimming took off 1 base at V and 6 bases at J, with 8 bases between the two ends. CDR3 size: 13 residues. Germline CDR1 is SGHDT and CDR2 is YYEEEE.

CDR3 loop: CASSSLPLTDTDTQYF. The CDR3 DNA sequence: TGTGCCAGCAGTTCCCTTCCGCTGACAGACACAGATACGCAGTATTTT. The chain has TRBV6-5 and TRBJ2-3; D is perhaps TRBD1 (5 bases). CDR3 size: 16 residues. Germline V gene data show CDR1 as MNHEY and CDR2 as SVGAGI. V gave up 4 bases and J gave up 2 bases, with 16 bases separating them.

This clone was seen a single time. This chain joins TRBV28 and TRBJ2-1; either TRBD1 or TRBD2 may supply D (6 bases each). The CDR3 length is 14 residues. Germline CDR1 MDHEN, CDR2 SYDVKM. V lost 10 bases to trimming and J lost 0 bases, with 13 bases between them. Here the CDR3 DNA reads TGTGCCACCGGGGGCTCCAGCTCCTACAATGAGCAGTTCTTC. This codes for CATGGSSSYNEQFF.

The rearrangement links TRBV19 to TRBJ1-1, with D perhaps matching TRBD1 (5 bases). The CDR3 loop spans 16 amino acids. Trimming pared 7 bases from V and 0 bases from J, leaving 18 bases between. CDR1 and CDR2 from the germline V gene are LNHDA and SQIVND (reference sequence). The CDR3 loop reads CASTRYGGILNTEAFF. The CDR3 DNA follows: TGTGCCAGTACCCGATATGGGGGGATACTGAACACTGAAGCTTTCTTT.

The chain joins TRBV9 to TRBJ1-1; D not certain. CDR1 is SGDLS, CDR2 YYNGEE, per germline. The length of the CDR3 is 17 residues. Trimming left V 0 bases short and J 1 base short, with 16 bases between. The CDR3: CASSVDHAPSWNTEAFF. The CDR3, as DNA: TGTGCCAGCAGCGTAGATCACGCACCTTCTTGGAACACTGAAGCTTTCTTT.

This chain connects TRBV7-9 to TRBJ2-3, with D possibly TRBD2 on 6 matching bases. V was cut by 2 bases and J by 5 bases, with 14 bases left in between. The CDR3 spans 15 residues. Germline V gene lookup returns CDR1 SEHNR and CDR2 FQNEAQ (reference sequence). Here the CDR3 DNA reads TGTGCCAGCAGCTTAATGGTATCGGAGGGAGATACGCAGTATTTT. Protein sequence: CASSLMVSEGDTQYF.

A word on this clone: Within the sample, other DNA sequences also encode this same CDR3. The V and J genes are TRBV7-9 and TRBJ2-1; tentative D call: TRBD1 (6 bases). The CDR3 runs to 13 residues. Germline V gives CDR1 SEHNR, CDR2 FQNEAQ (reference sequence). V lost 0 bases to trimming and J lost 6 bases, with 6 bases between them. CDR3 bases: TGTGCCAGCAGCTTAGCGGGGGCCAATGAGCAGTTCTTC. Protein product: CASSLAGANEQFF.

V gene TRBV2 combines with J gene TRBJ2-2, with 10 nucleotides matching TRBD2. Germline-derived CDR1 and CDR2 are SNHLY and FYNNEI. The CDR3 length is 16 residues. The J segment lost 7 bases and the V segment lost 4 bases, leaving 9 bases of the junction unmatched. CDR3 in amino acids: CASSGPGLAFVGELFF. CDR3 DNA sequence: TGTGCCAGCAGTGGACCGGGACTAGCGTTCGTCGGGGAGCTGTTTTTT.

V usage is TRBV5-4 and J usage is TRBJ2-7, with TRBD1 as a possible D gene (6 bases). The CDR3 length is 15 residues. Germline-derived CDR1 and CDR2 are SGHNT and YYREEE (reference sequence). V was shortened by 3 bases and J by 5 bases, with 18 bases between the two germline ends. The CDR3 sequence: CASSSLKTGSDEQYF. The CDR3 nucleotides read TGTGCCAGCAGCTCGTTAAAAACAGGGAGCGACGAGCAGTACTTC.

The chain has TRBV29-1 and TRBJ1-2, with D unclear. CDR1 is SQVTM and CDR2 is ANQGSEA in the germline V gene. Trimming removed 3 bases at V and 8 bases at J, with 19 bases between. There are 14 residues in the CDR3. The CDR3 DNA is TGCAGCGTTGACAAAAGTTTAGGTTGGGAGGGCTACACCTTC. It encodes CSVDKSLGWEGYTF.

V usage is TRBV19 and J usage is TRBJ1-2; possible D gene TRBD1, 6 bases. Germline values: CDR1 LNHDA, CDR2 SQIVND (reference sequence). V was clipped by 1 base and J by 6 bases, with 12 bases between them. The CDR3 consists of 14 residues. The CDR3 DNA follows: TGTGCCAGTAGTATAGCCCCGGGGGGCGATGGCTACACCTTC. Translation: CASSIAPGGDGYTF.

This clone was detected once. The V call is TRBV28, the J call TRBJ1-1; D is unclear. The CDR3 length is 17 residues. The V gene lost 3 bases and the J gene lost 0 bases, with 17 bases spanning the gap. Germline CDR1 reads MDHEN; CDR2 reads SYDVKM. CDR3 sequence: CASSFYDWADLNTEAFF. CDR3 DNA sequence: TGTGCCAGCAGTTTCTACGACTGGGCAGATTTGAACACTGAAGCTTTCTTT.

The genes are TRBV15 and TRBJ1-3; D is undetermined. CDR1 and CDR2 from the germline V gene are LNHNV and YYDKDF (reference sequence). V was clipped by 0 bases and J by 5 bases, with 11 bases between them. This CDR3 comprises 15 residues. As DNA, the CDR3 is TGTGCCACCAGCAGAGACATAGCTTGGAGAAACACCATATATTTT. The encoded protein is CATSRDIAWRNTIYF.